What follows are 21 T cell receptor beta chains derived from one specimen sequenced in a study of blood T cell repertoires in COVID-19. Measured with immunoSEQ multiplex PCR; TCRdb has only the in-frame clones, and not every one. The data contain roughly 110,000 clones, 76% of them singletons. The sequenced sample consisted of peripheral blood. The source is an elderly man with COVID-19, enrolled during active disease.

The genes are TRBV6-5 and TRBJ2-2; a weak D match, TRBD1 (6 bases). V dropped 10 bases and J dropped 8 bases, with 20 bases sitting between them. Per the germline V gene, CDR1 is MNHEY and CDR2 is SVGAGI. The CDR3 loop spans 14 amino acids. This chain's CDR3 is CATATGGVRGELFF. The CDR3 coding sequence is TGTGCCACCGCGACAGGTGGGGTGAGGGGGGAGCTGTTTTTT.

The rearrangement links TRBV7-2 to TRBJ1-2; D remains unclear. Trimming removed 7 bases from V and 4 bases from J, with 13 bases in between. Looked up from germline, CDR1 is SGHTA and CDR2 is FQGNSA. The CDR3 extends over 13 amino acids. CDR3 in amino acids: CASTPMATYGYTF. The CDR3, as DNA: TGTGCCAGCACCCCCATGGCCACCTATGGCTACACCTTC.

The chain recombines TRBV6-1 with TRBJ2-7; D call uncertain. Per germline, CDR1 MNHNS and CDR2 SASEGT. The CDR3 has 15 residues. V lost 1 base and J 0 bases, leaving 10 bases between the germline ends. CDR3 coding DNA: TGTGCCAGCAGTGAAGGGCGGCAGAGCTCCTACGAGCAGTACTTC. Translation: CASSEGRQSSYEQYF.

The CDR3 DNA reads TGTGCCACCATGACAAACAACCAAGAGACCCAGTACTTC. It specifies CATMTNNQETQYF. The rearrangement uses TRBV19 and TRBJ2-5; D is unclear. V was shortened by 10 bases and J by 0 bases, with 12 bases between the two germline ends. The length of the CDR3 is 13 residues. From germline, CDR1 is LNHDA and CDR2 SQIVND (reference sequence).

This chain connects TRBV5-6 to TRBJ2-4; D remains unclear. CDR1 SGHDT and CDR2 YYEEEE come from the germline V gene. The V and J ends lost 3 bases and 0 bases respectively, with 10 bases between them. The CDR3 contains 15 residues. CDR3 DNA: TGTGCCAGCAGCTCCCCCCTGAGAGCCAAAAACATTCAGTACTTC. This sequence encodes CASSSPLRAKNIQYF.

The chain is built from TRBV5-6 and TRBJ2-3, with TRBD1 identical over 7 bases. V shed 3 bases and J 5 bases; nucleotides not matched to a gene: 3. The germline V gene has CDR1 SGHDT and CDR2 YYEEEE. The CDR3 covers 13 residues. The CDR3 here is CASSSDRVDTQYF. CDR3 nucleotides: TGTGCCAGCAGCTCTGACAGGGTAGATACGCAGTATTTT.

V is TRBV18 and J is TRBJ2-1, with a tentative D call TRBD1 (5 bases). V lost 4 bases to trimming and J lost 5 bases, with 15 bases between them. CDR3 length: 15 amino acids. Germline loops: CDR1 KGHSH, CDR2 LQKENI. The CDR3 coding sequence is TGTGCCAGCTCACGAGATGTCAGGGCTGACAATGAGCAGTTCTTC. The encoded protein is CASSRDVRADNEQFF. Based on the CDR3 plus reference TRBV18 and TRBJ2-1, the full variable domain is NAGVMQNPRHLVRRRGQEARLRCSPMKGHSHVYWYRQLPEEGLKFMVYLQKENIIDESGMPKERFSAEFPKEGPSILRIQQVVRGDSAAYFCASSRDVRADNEQFFGPGTRLTVL.

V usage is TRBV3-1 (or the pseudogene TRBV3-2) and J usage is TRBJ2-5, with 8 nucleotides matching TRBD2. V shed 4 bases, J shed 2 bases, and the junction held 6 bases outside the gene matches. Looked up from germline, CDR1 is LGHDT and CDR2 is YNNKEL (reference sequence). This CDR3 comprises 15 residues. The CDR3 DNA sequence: TGTGCCAGCAGCCGTCCCGGGGGGGGGCAAGAGACCCAGTACTTC. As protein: CASSRPGGGQETQYF.

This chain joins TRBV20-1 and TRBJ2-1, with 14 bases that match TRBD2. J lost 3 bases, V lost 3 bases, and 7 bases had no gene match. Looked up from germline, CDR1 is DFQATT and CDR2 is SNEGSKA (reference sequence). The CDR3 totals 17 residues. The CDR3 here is CSASSPGLAGDYNEQFF. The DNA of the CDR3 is TGCAGTGCTAGTTCCCCGGGACTAGCGGGAGACTACAATGAGCAGTTCTTC.

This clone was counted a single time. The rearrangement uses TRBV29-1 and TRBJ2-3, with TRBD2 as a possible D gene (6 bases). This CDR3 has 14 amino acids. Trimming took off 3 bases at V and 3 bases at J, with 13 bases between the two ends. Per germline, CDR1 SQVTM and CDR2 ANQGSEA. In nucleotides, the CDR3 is TGCAGCGTTGACCCCGGGAGCTCGACAGATACGCAGTATTTT. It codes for CSVDPGSSTDTQYF.

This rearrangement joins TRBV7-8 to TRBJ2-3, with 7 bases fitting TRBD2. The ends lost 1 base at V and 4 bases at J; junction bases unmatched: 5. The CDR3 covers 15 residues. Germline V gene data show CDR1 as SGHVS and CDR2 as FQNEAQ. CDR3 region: CASSLGGRVADTQYF. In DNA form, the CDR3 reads TGTGCCAGCAGCTTAGGGGGGAGGGTTGCAGATACGCAGTATTTT.

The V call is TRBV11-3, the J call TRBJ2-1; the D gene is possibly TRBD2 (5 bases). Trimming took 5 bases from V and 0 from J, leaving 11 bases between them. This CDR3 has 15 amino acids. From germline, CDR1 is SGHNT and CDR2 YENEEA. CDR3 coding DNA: TGTGCCAGCAGCCAAAGCGGACCCTCCTACAATGAGCAGTTCTTC. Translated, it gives CASSQSGPSYNEQFF.

In DNA, the CDR3 is TGTGCCAGCAGCTTAGGGGACAGGGGAGTAGAAGCTTTCTTT. Translating gives CASSLGDRGVEAFF. The chain recombines TRBV7-2 with TRBJ1-1; 10 bases align to TRBD1. Germline lookup yields CDR1 SGHTA and CDR2 FQGNSA. The V segment lost 1 base and the J segment 8 bases; nucleotides outside the gene matches: 4. CDR3 length: 14 residues.

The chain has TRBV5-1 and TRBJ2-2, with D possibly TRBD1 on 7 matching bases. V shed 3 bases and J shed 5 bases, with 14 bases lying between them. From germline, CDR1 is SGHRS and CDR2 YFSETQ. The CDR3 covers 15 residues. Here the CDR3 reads CASSSGQAGTGELFF. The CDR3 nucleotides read TGCGCCAGCAGCTCAGGACAGGCGGGGACCGGGGAGCTGTTTTTT. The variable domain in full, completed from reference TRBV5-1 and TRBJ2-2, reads KAGVTQTPRYLIKTRGQQVTLSCSPISGHRSVSWYQQTPGQGLQFLFEYFSETQRNKGNFPGRFSGRQFSNSRSEMNVSTLELGDSALYLCASSSGQAGTGELFFGEGSRLTVL.

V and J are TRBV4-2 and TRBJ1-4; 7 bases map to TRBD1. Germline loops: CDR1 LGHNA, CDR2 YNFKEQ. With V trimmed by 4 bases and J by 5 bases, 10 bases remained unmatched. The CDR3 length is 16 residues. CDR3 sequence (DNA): TGTGCCAGCAGCCGTAACGTACCAGGGGGGAATGAAAAACTGTTTTTT. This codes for CASSRNVPGGNEKLFF.

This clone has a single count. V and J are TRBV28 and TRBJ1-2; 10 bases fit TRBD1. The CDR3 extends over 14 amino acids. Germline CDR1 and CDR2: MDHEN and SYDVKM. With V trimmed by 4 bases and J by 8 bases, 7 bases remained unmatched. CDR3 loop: CASSSSGQGKGYTF. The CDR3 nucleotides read TGTGCCAGCAGTTCATCGGGACAGGGGAAGGGCTACACCTTC.

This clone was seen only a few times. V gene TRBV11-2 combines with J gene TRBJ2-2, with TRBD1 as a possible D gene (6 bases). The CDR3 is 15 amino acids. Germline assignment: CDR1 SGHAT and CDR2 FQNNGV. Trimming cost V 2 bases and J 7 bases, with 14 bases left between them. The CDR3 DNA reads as TGTGCCAGCAGCTTACGAACAGGGTACGGCGGGGAGCTGTTTTTT. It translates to CASSLRTGYGGELFF.

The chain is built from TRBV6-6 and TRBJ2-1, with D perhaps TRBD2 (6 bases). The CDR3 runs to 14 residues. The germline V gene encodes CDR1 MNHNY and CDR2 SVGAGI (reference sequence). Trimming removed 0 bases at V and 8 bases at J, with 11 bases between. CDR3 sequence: CASSYSREFDEQFF. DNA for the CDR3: TGTGCCAGCAGTTACTCCCGGGAGTTCGATGAGCAGTTCTTC.

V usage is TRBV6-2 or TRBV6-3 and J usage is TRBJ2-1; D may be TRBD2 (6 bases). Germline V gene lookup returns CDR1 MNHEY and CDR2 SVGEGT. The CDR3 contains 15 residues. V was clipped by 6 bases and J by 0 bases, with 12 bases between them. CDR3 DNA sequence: TGTGCCAGCAGCCCCACTAGCCTCTCCTACAATGAGCAGTTCTTC. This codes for CASSPTSLSYNEQFF.

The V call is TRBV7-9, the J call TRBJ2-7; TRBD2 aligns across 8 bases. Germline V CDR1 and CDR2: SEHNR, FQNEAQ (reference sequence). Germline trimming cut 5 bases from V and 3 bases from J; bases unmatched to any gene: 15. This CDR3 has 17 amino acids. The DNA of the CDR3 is TGTGCCAGCAGCCCACCCGTGGGTAGCGGGGACCTCTACGAGCAGTACTTC. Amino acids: CASSPPVGSGDLYEQYF.

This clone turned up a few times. In DNA, the CDR3 is TGTGCCAGCAGCTTTGACAGAGGCACAGATACGCAGTATTTT. Residues: CASSFDRGTDTQYF. The V call is TRBV5-8, the J call TRBJ2-3; perhaps TRBD1 as D (5 bases). CDR3 length equals 14 residues. V gave up 2 bases and J gave up 1 base, with 8 bases separating them. Germline loops: CDR1 SGHTS, CDR2 YDEGEE.